The entry below gives a single T cell receptor beta chain sequence along with its context. The data belong to a study of control samples from healthy donors and cancer patients. The CDR3 covers 14 residues. Germline CDR1 reads GTSNPN; CDR2 reads SVGIG (reference sequence). Trimming took 2 bases from V and 4 from J, leaving 14 bases between them. Measured with immunoSEQ multiplex PCR; TCRdb has only the in-frame clones, and not every one. The sample holds roughly 100,000 clones, 80% to 90% seen once. Sequenced sample: PBMCs. This sequence originates from a man aged 55 to 70 with lung cancer. The chain is built from TRBV30 and TRBJ1-1; D might be TRBD1 (6 bases). The CDR3 region has the DNA TGTGCCTGGAGTCTTTGGGGGCGGATCACTGAAGCTTTCTTT. It yields the protein CAWSLWGRITEAFF.